Shown below are 19 T cell receptor beta chains from a single sample sequenced in a study of T cells in Graves' hyperthyroidism and ophthalmopathy. Authors of the study amplified TCR beta CDR3 regions from RNA transcripts. In the first-round RT-PCR of the TCR CDR3, the HTBI primer set was used. TCRdb re-analysed the multiplex PCR reads in MiXCR, keeping a single row per CDR3 protein. The data contain some 180,000 distinct CDR3 sequences, approximately 15% of them singletons. Material for sequencing was blood. These receptors all stem from a woman aged 50 to 65 with Graves' hyperthyroidism.

About this clonotype itself: This may be a read error: a much more frequent sequence differs by one nucleotide. This chain joins TRBV14 and TRBJ1-1; a possible D gene is TRBD1 (6 bases). The CDR3 loop spans 11 amino acids. From germline, CDR1 is SGHDN and CDR2 FVKESK. CDR3 bases: TGTGCCAGCAGCCAGGGGCTGGGGGCTCTCTTT. This gives the protein CASSQGLGALF.

This chain connects TRBV4-1 to TRBJ1-6; unclear D gene. This CDR3 spans 17 amino acids. The V gene lost 0 bases and the J gene lost 7 bases, with 16 bases spanning the gap. Germline V gives CDR1 MGHRA, CDR2 YSYEKL. The chain's CDR3 is CASSQDTLILRNSPLHF. Here the CDR3 DNA reads TGCGCCAGCAGCCAAGATACCCTAATCCTCAGGAATTCACCCCTCCACTTT.

This clonotype was recorded many times. V and J are TRBV2 and TRBJ2-1; 9 bases line up with TRBD2. The CDR3 runs to 14 residues. V lost 7 bases to trimming and J lost 4 bases; unmatched junction nucleotides: 5. Germline assignment: CDR1 SNHLY and CDR2 FYNNEI. The CDR3 DNA reads TGTGCCAGCACGGAAGCGGGGGGATACAATGAGCAGTTCTTC. Amino acid sequence: CASTEAGGYNEQFF.

This clonotype was recorded many times. V usage is TRBV7-2 and J usage is TRBJ2-2; a weak D match, TRBD2 (7 bases). This CDR3 comprises 16 residues. Germline-derived CDR1 and CDR2 are SGHTA and FQGNSA. V shed 4 bases and J shed 1 base, with 13 bases lying between them. The DNA for the CDR3 is TGTGCCAGCAGCTCAAGGGGGGGCTTGAACACCGGGGAGCTGTTTTTT. Its translation is CASSSRGGLNTGELFF. The variable domain in full, completed from reference TRBV7-2 and TRBJ2-2, reads GAGVSQSPSNKVTEKGKDVELRCDPISGHTALYWYRQSLGQGLEFLIYFQGNSAPDKSGLPSDRFSAERTGGSVSTLTIQRTQQEDSAVYLCASSSRGGLNTGELFFGEGSRLTVL.

This clonotype was picked up many times. This sequence joins TRBV11-2 and TRBJ2-5; TRBD2 agrees at 12 bases. The germline gives CDR1 SGHAT, CDR2 FQNNGV. With V trimmed by 8 bases and J by 5 bases, 6 bases remained unmatched. This CDR3 region has 14 residues. The CDR3 nucleotides read TGTGCCAGCTCTAGCGGGGGGGCCGAGGAGACCCAGTACTTC. As protein: CASSSGGAEETQYF.

Regarding this clonotype: It may be a read error: a sequence one base away is much more abundant. The chain combines TRBV7-8 with TRBJ2-7; TRBD1 matches at 7 bases. The CDR3 has 14 amino acids. Trimming cost V 7 bases and J 2 bases; bases outside gene matches: 8. CDR1 SGHVS and CDR2 FQNEAQ come from the germline V gene. This CDR3 is CASTTGTDTYEQYF. CDR3 DNA: TGTGCCAGCACCACCGGGACAGATACCTACGAGCAGTACTTC.

Worth noting for this clonotype: This may arise from a read error, as a much more abundant clone is one base away. The CDR3 region is CASSGRGASTNEKLFF. CDR3 coding DNA: TGTGCCAGCAGTGGAAGGGGGGCATCAACTAATGAAAAACTGTTTTTT. The chain recombines TRBV6-2 or TRBV6-3 with TRBJ1-4, with a weak D call TRBD1 (6 bases). V lost 5 bases and J 0 bases, leaving 13 bases between the germline ends. Per germline, CDR1 MNHEY and CDR2 SVGEGT. There are 16 residues in the CDR3.

This clonotype was seen ten or more times. The V gene is TRBV5-1, the J gene TRBJ2-1, with 9 bases aligning to TRBD1. The CDR3 has 14 residues. The germline gives CDR1 SGHRS, CDR2 YFSETQ. Trimming at V came to 3 bases and at J to 7 bases, leaving 5 bases not matched to a gene. The CDR3 sequence is CASSSGTGWNEQFF. CDR3 DNA sequence: TGCGCCAGCAGCTCCGGGACAGGGTGGAATGAGCAGTTCTTC.

This clonotype was recorded at least ten times. V is TRBV11-3 and J is TRBJ2-2, with 8 positions matching TRBD2. Germline V gives CDR1 SGHNT, CDR2 YENEEA. Trimming at V came to 5 bases and at J to 2 bases, leaving 4 bases not matched to a gene. The CDR3 runs 15 residues. The CDR3 DNA is TGTGCCAGCAGCGGAAGCGGGGGTAACACCGGGGAGCTGTTTTTT. It translates to CASSGSGGNTGELFF.

This clonotype was seen a handful of times. The chain joins TRBV5-1 to TRBJ1-4; the D gene is possibly TRBD1 (6 bases). CDR3 length: 16 amino acids. Germline V gene lookup returns CDR1 SGHRS and CDR2 YFSETQ. With 1 base removed from V and 0 bases from J, the gap between germline ends came to 10 bases. CDR3 DNA sequence: TGCGCCAGCAGCTTGCCTGGGGGCGCAACTAATGAAAAACTGTTTTTT. Translated, it gives CASSLPGGATNEKLFF.

This clonotype was found many times. The chain has TRBV5-1 and TRBJ2-5, with TRBD1 matching 8 bases. CDR1 is SGHRS, CDR2 YFSETQ, per germline. The CDR3 covers 15 residues. Trimming took 4 bases from V and 2 from J; bases not matched to a gene: 7. The CDR3 coding sequence is TGCGCCAGCAGCATCGGGACAGGTGGGCAAGAGACCCAGTACTTC. This codes for CASSIGTGGQETQYF.

V is TRBV7-9 and J is TRBJ2-7; the D is unclear. Germline CDR1 is SEHNR and CDR2 is FQNEAQ (reference sequence). Trimming pared 5 bases from V and 2 bases from J, leaving 10 bases between. This CDR3 contains 13 residues. CDR3 DNA sequence: TGTGCCAGCAGCCCCCCGCCCCCCTACGAGCAGTACTTC. This codes for CASSPPPPYEQYF.

The rearrangement uses TRBV12-3 or TRBV12-4 and TRBJ1-1; TRBD1 matches 8 bases. V trimming: 5 bases; J trimming: 11 bases; junction bases outside the gene matches: 7. The CDR3 length is 12 residues. CDR3 DNA sequence: TGTGCCAGCAGTATAACAGGGGGGAAGGCTTTCTTT. This gives the protein CASSITGGKAFF.

This clonotype was seen repeatedly, ten times or more. The chain has TRBV6-1 and TRBJ1-2, with 9 bases identical to TRBD1. Germline V gives CDR1 MNHNS, CDR2 SASEGT. Germline trimming cut 6 bases from V and 6 bases from J; bases unmatched to any gene: 8. CDR3 size: 14 residues. CDR3 in amino acids: CASRRQGTGHGYTF. Here the CDR3 DNA reads TGTGCCAGCAGACGTCAAGGGACAGGGCATGGCTACACCTTC.

This clonotype was seen at least ten times. For the CDR3, the DNA is TGTGCCAGCAGTTTAGTGCTGAACACTGAAGCTTTCTTT. It translates to CASSLVLNTEAFF. The V gene is TRBV12-3 or TRBV12-4, the J gene TRBJ1-1; no firm D call. The CDR3 is made up of 13 amino acids. Trimming shortened V by 1 base and J by 0 bases, and 3 bases separated the two germline ends.

This clonotype came up many times. CDR3 sequence: CASSELRGGAYEQYF. The CDR3 bases are TGTGCCAGCAGTGAATTGCGGGGTGGGGCCTACGAGCAGTACTTC. This chain uses TRBV6-1 with TRBJ2-7; a weak D match, TRBD2 (6 bases). Trimming cost V 2 bases and J 2 bases, with 13 bases left between them. The CDR3 extends over 15 amino acids. Germline V gives CDR1 MNHNS, CDR2 SASEGT.

This clonotype was observed at least ten times. The DNA for the CDR3 is TGTGCCAGCAGTTTTTCCCCTGGGAGGGCGGACAATGAGCAGTTCTTC. It codes for CASSFSPGRADNEQFF. The chain combines TRBV27 with TRBJ2-1; 7 positions agree with TRBD2. Per germline, CDR1 MNHEY and CDR2 SMNVEV (reference sequence). This CDR3 has 16 amino acids. Losses at the gene ends were 3 bases for V and 5 bases for J; bases not matched to a gene: 10.

This clonotype was counted ten times or more. The J gene is TRBJ1-6, the V gene TRBV3-1; 8 positions agree with TRBD1. V was clipped by 4 bases and J by 9 bases; unmatched bases: 8. Per the germline V gene, CDR1 is LGHDT and CDR2 is YNNKEL (reference sequence). CDR3 length equals 15 residues. CDR3 DNA: TGTGCCAGCAGCCGAGGACAGGGCGGGGGTTCACCCCTCCACTTT. Its translation is CASSRGQGGGSPLHF.

There are many counts of this clonotype. The chain couples TRBV6-2 or TRBV6-3 to TRBJ1-2; D is uncertain. The CDR3 contains 14 residues. Germline V gene lookup returns CDR1 MNHEY and CDR2 SVGEGT. V lost 7 bases and J lost 4, with 16 bases in between. CDR3: CASTRAEGIYGYTF. The DNA for the CDR3 is TGTGCCAGCACCAGAGCTGAGGGTATCTATGGCTACACCTTC.